The clone carrying this T cell receptor beta chain appeared many times. The antigen is not known. This sample stems from a study of T cells in Graves' hyperthyroidism and ophthalmopathy. Study outcomes and limitations: Clonotypes that were expanded in thyroid above 0.001 mostly appeared in blood too.

Trimming removed 2 bases at V and 1 base at J, with 14 bases between. The CDR3 loop spans 16 amino acids. Germline lookup yields CDR1 LGHDT and CDR2 YNNKEL (reference sequence). Lactation, pregnancy, other autoimmune disease or uncontrolled infection excluded patients. In making diagnoses, clinical symptoms, serum thyroxine and TRAb, thyroid ultrasound and orbital computed tomography were all used. TCR beta CDR3 region amplification was performed from RNA transcripts. HTBI primers were used for first-round RT-PCR of the TCR CDR3. MiXCR, applied by TCRdb to the multiplex PCR reads, yields one record per CDR3 protein. Altogether approximately 640,000 distinct CDR3 sequences are present, roughly 17% being singletons, with the ten largest covering roughly a sixth.

The specimen sequenced was blood. The receptor comes from a man between 50 and 59 years old with Graves' hyperthyroidism. The chain combines TRBV3-1 with TRBJ1-2; D is unclear. The CDR3 region is CASSQNSGFLNYGYTF. CDR3 nucleotide sequence: TGTGCCAGCAGCCAAAACAGCGGATTCCTTAACTATGGCTACACCTTC.